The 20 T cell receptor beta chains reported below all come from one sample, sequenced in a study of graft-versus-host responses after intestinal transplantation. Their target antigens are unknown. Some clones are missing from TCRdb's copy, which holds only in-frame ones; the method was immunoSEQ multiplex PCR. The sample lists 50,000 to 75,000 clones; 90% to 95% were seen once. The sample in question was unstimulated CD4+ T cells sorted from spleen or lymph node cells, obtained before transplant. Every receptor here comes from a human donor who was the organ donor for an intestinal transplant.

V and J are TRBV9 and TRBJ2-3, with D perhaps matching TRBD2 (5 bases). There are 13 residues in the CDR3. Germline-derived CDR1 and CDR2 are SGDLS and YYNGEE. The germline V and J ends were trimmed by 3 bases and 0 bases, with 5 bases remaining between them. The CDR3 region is CASSAGSTDTQYF. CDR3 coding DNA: TGTGCCAGCAGCGCGGGAAGCACAGATACGCAGTATTTT. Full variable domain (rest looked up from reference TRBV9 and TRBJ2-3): DSGVTQTPKHLITATGQRVTLRCSPRSGDLSVYWYQQSLDQGLQFLIQYYNGEERAKGNILERFSAQQFPDLHSELNLSSLELGDSALYFCASSAGSTDTQYFGPGTRLTVL.

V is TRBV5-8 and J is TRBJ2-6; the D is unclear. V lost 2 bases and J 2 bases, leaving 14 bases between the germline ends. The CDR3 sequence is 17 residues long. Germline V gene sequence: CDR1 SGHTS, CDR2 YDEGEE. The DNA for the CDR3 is TGTGCCAGCAGCTTACACGGAAGGGTGGCTGGGGCCAACGTCCTGACTTTC. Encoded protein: CASSLHGRVAGANVLTF. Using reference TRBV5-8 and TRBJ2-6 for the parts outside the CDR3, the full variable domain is EAGVTQSPTHLIKTRGQQATLRCSPISGHTSVYWYQQALGLGLQFLLWYDEGEERNRGNFPPRFSGRQFPNYSSELNVNALELEDSALYLCASSLHGRVAGANVLTFGAGSRLTVL.

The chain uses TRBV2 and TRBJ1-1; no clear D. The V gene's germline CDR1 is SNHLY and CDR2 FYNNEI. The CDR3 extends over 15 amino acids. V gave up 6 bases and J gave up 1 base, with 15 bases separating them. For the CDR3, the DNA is TGTGCCAGCAGCGAGACAAGGGCGGGGAACACTGAAGCTTTCTTT. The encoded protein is CASSETRAGNTEAFF.

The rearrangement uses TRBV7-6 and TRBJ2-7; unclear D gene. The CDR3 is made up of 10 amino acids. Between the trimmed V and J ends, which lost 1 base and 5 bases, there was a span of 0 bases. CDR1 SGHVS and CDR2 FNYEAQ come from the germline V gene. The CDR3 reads CASSLDEQYF. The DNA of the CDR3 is TGTGCCAGCAGCTTAGACGAGCAGTACTTC. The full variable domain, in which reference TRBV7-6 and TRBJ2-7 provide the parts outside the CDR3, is GAGVSQSPRYKVTKRGQDVALRCDPISGHVSLYWYRQALGQGPEFLTYFNYEAQQDKSGLPNDRFSAERPEGSISTLTIQRTEQRDSAMYRCASSLDEQYFGPGTRLTVT.

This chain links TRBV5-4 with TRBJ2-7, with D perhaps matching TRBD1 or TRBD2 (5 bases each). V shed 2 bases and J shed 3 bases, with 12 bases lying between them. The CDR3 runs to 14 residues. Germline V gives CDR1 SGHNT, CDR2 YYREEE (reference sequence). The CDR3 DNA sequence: TGTGCCAGCAGCTTCGGGGACCGCAACTACGAGCAGTACTTC. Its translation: CASSFGDRNYEQYF.

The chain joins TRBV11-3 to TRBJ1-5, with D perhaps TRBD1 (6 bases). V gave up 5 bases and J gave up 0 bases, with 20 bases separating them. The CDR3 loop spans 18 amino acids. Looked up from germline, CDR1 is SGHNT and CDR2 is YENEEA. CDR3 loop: CASSPTGQQTNSNQPQHF. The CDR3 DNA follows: TGTGCCAGCAGCCCCACCGGACAGCAAACGAATAGCAATCAGCCCCAGCATTTT.

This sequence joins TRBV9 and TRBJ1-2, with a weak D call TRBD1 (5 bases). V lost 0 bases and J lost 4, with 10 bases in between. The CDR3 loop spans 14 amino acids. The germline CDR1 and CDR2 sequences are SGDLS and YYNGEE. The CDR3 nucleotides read TGTGCCAGCAGCGTAGGGGCAGGGACCTATGGCTACACCTTC. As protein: CASSVGAGTYGYTF.

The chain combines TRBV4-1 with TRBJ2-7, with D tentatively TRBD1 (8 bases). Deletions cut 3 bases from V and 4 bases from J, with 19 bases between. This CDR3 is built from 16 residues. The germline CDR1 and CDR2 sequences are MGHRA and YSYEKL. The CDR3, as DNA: TGCGCCAGCAGCCATCCCGGACAGGGAGGGAATTACGAGCAGTACTTC. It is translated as CASSHPGQGGNYEQYF.

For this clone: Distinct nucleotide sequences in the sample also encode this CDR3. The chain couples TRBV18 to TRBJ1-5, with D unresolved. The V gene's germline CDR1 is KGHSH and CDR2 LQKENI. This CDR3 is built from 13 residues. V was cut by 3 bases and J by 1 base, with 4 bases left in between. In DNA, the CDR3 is TGTGCCAGCTCACCGAGCAGCAATCAGCCCCAGCATTTT. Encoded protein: CASSPSSNQPQHF.

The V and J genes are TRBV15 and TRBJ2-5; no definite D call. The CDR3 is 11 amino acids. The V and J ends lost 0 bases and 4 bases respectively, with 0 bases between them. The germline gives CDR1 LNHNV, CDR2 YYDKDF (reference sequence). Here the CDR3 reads CATSREETQYF. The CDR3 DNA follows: TGTGCCACCAGCAGAGAAGAGACCCAGTACTTC.

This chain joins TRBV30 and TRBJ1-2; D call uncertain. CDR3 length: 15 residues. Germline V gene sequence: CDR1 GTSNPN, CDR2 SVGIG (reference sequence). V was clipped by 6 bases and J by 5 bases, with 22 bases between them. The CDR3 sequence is CACKTSGPAVYGYTF. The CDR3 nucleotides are TGTGCCTGCAAGACTTCGGGCCCCGCGGTATATGGCTACACCTTC.

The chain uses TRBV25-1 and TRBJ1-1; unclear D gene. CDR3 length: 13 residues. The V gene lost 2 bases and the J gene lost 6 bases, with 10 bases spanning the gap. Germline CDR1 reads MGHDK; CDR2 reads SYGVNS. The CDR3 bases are TGTGCCAGCAGTGAAAGGTGGGCTCCTGAAGCTTTCTTT. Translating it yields CASSERWAPEAFF.

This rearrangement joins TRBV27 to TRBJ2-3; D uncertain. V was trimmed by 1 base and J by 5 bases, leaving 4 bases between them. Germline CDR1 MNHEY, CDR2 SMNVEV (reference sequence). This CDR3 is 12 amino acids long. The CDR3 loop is CASSLWEDTQYF. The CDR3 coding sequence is TGTGCCAGCAGTTTATGGGAAGATACGCAGTATTTT.

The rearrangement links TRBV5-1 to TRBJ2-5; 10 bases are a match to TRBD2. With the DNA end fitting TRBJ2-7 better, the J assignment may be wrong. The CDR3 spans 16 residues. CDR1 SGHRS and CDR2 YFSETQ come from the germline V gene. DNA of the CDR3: TGCGCCAGCAGCCCACGGGTAGCGGGGGGTCCCTACGAGCAGTACTTC. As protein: CASSPRVAGGPYEQYF.

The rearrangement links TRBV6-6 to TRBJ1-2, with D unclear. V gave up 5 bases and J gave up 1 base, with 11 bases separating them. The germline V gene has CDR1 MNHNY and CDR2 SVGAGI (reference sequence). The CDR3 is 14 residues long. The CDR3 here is CASSETLLNYGYTF. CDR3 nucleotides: TGTGCCAGCAGTGAGACACTCCTTAACTATGGCTACACCTTC.

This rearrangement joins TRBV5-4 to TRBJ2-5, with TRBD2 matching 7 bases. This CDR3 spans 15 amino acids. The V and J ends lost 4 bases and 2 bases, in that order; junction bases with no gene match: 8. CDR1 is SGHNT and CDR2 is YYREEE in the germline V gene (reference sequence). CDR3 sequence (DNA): TGTGCCAGCAGCAACAGAGCGGGACGTCAAGAGACCCAGTACTTC. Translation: CASSNRAGRQETQYF.

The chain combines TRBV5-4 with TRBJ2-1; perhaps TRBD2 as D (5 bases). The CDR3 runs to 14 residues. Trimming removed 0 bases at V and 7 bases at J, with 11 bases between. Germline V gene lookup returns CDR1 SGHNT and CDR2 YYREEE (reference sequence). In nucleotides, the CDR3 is TGTGCCAGCAGCTTGGAGCTACGGGGTAATGAGCAGTTCTTC. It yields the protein CASSLELRGNEQFF.

CDR3 in DNA: TGTGCCAGCAGCTTCCTTACGGGAGAGCAGTACTTC. It translates to CASSFLTGEQYF. The rearrangement links TRBV7-2 to TRBJ2-7, with D perhaps matching TRBD2 (5 bases). V dropped 3 bases and J dropped 7 bases, with 10 bases sitting between them. CDR1 SGHTA and CDR2 FQGNSA come from the germline V gene. This CDR3 has 12 amino acids.

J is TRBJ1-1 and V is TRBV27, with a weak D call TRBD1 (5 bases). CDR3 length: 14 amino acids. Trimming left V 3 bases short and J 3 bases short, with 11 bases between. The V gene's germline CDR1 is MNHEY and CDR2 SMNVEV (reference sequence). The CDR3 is CASSLMGGDTEAFF. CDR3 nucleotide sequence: TGTGCCAGCAGTTTGATGGGGGGGGACACTGAAGCTTTCTTT.

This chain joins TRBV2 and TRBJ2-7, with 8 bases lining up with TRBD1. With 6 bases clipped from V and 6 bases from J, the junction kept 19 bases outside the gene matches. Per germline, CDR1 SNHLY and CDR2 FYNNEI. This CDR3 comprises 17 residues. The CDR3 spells CASSEKEDRAASSEQYF. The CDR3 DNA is TGTGCCAGCAGCGAGAAAGAGGACAGGGCCGCCTCCAGCGAGCAGTACTTC.